A selection of T cell receptor beta chains follows, all from one sample in a study of blood T cell repertoires in COVID-19. The assay was immunoSEQ multiplex PCR, and TCRdb's table has in-frame clones only and misses some. The sample carries about 62,000 clones, roughly four fifths recorded once. Sequencing used peripheral blood. The receptors here all came from a man aged 60 to 75 with acute or convalescent COVID-19. CDR3s leave out the opening cysteine and the closing phenylalanine or tryptophan. Each record gives: D gene, V gene, CDR3 protein. D genes are given only for firm matches.

D gene: TRBD2; V gene: TRBV3-1/TRBV3-2; CDR3 protein: ASSQGLAGGGEQF
D gene: -; V gene: TRBV7-6; CDR3 protein: ASSLVTGVLT
D gene: TRBD1; V gene: TRBV7-8; CDR3 protein: ASSRQGQVYEQY
D gene: -; V gene: TRBV10-3; CDR3 protein: AISESVQIYEQY
D gene: TRBD2; V gene: TRBV24-1; CDR3 protein: ATSNELAGVTGELF
D gene: -; V gene: TRBV6-5; CDR3 protein: ASSRTGMTNEQY
D gene: TRBD1; V gene: TRBV9; CDR3 protein: ASKSTGVGLAGANVLT
D gene: TRBD1; V gene: TRBV24-1; CDR3 protein: ATSDPTGDDYGYT
D gene: -; V gene: TRBV10-3; CDR3 protein: ASLGTAGGGELF
D gene: -; V gene: TRBV27; CDR3 protein: ASSPTVFSGNTIY
D gene: -; V gene: TRBV11-2; CDR3 protein: ASSFSAETYNEQF
D gene: -; V gene: TRBV7-2; CDR3 protein: ASSPRLTNEKLF
D gene: -; V gene: TRBV4-1; CDR3 protein: ASSTTLTRETQY
D gene: -; V gene: TRBV6-6; CDR3 protein: ASSLRGSDQPQH
D gene: TRBD1; V gene: TRBV19; CDR3 protein: ASSISGTGNTGELF
D gene: TRBD1; V gene: TRBV24-1; CDR3 protein: ATSDTGTGEREQY
D gene: -; V gene: TRBV5-1; CDR3 protein: ASSHRQGSPNEKLF
D gene: -; V gene: TRBV7-9; CDR3 protein: ASSWLSGQY
D gene: TRBD2; V gene: TRBV11-3; CDR3 protein: ASSPRLAGEGEQF
D gene: TRBD2; V gene: TRBV5-4; CDR3 protein: ASSSGGSPYNEQF
D gene: -; V gene: TRBV6-5; CDR3 protein: ASNDWLYGYT
D gene: TRBD2; V gene: TRBV28; CDR3 protein: ASSLYAAGVRRPYEQY
D gene: -; V gene: TRBV28; CDR3 protein: ASSPAGGIVAF
D gene: -; V gene: TRBV4-3; CDR3 protein: ASSLTTASGNTIY
D gene: -; V gene: TRBV12-1; CDR3 protein: ASSPKSSYEQY
D gene: TRBD2; V gene: TRBV11-3; CDR3 protein: ASSLNWGLAGSYEQY
D gene: TRBD1; V gene: TRBV19; CDR3 protein: ASSNGRGTYNSPLH
D gene: TRBD1; V gene: TRBV2; CDR3 protein: ASSVGQGRTYNEQF